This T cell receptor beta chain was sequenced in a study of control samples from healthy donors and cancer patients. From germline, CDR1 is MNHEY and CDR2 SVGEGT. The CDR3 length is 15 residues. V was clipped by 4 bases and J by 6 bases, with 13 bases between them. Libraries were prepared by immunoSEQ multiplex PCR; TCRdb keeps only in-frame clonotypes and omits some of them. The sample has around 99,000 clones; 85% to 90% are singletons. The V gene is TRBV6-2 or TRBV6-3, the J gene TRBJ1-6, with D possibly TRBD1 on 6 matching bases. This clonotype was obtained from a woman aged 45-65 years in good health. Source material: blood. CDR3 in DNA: TGTGCCAGCAGTTCCCCTGCAGGGGTTAATTCACCCCTCCACTTT. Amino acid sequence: CASSSPAGVNSPLHF.